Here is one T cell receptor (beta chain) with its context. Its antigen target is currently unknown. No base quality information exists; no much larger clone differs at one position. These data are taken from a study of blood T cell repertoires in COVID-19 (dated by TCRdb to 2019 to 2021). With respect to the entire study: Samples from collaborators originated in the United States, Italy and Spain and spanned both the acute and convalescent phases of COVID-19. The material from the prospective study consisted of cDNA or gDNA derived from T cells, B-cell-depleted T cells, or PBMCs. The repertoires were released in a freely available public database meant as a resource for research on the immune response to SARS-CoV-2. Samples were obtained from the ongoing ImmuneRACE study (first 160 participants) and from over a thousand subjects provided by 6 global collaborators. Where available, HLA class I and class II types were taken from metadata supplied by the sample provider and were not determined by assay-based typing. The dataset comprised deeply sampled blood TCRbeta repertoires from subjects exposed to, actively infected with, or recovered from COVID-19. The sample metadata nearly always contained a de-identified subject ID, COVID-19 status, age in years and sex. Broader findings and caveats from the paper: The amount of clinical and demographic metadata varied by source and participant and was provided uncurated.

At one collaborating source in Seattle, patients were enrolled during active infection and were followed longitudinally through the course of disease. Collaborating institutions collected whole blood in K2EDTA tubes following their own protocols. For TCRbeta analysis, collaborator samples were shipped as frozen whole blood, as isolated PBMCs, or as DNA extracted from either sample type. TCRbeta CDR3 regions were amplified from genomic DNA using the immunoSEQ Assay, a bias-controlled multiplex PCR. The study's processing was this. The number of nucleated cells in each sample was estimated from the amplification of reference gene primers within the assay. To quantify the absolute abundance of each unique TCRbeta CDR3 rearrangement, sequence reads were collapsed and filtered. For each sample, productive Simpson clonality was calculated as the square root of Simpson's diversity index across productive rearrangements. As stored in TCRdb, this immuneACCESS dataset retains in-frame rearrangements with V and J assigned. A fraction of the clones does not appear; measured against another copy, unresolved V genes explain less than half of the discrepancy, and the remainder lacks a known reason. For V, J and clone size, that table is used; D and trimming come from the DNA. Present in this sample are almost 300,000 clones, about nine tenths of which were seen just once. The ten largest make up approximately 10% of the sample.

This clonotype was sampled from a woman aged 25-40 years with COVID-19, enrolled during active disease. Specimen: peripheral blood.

The CDR3 region has the sequence CASSQRASGGPTDTQYF. The DNA reads TGTGCCAGCAGCCAACGGGCTAGCGGAGGACCCACAGATACGCAGTATTTT. The chain is assembled from TRBV3-1 (or the pseudogene TRBV3-2) and TRBJ2-3; the junction holds 7 bases that match TRBD2. Relative to germline, V is missing 2 bases and J is missing 2 bases, with 10 bases of the junction outside any gene match. From its cysteine to its phenylalanine, the CDR3 spans 17 amino acids. Kept here is only the CDR3 DNA, which spans 51 bases and is read in frame from base 1. CDR1 LGHDT and CDR2 YNNKEL are derived from the germline V gene (reference sequence).